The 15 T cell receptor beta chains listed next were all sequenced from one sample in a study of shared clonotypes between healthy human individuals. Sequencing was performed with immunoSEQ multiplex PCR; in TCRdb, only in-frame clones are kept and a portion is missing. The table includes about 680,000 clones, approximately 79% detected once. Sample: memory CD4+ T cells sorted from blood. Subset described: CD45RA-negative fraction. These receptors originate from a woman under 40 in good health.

The CDR3 bases are TGTTCTGTCGAGTCTCACTCCTACGAGCAGTACTTC. Encoded protein: CSVESHSYEQYF. V usage is TRBV30 and J usage is TRBJ2-7; no clear D gene. The CDR3 sequence is 12 residues long. Germline V CDR1 and CDR2: GTSNPN, SVGIG (reference sequence). Supplemented by reference TRBV30 and TRBJ2-7, the full variable domain reads SQTIHQWPATLVQPVGSPLSLECTVEGTSNPNLYWYRQAAGRGLQLLFYSVGIGQISSEVPQNLSASRPQDRQFILSSKKLLLSDSGFYLCSVESHSYEQYFGPGTRLTVT.

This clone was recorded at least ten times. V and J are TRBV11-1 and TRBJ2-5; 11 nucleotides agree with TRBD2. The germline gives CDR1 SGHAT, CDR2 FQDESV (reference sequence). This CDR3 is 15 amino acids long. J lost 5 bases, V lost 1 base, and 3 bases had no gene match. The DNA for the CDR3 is TGTGCCAGCAGCTTAGTACTAGCGGGAGTGGAGACCCAGTACTTC. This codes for CASSLVLAGVETQYF.

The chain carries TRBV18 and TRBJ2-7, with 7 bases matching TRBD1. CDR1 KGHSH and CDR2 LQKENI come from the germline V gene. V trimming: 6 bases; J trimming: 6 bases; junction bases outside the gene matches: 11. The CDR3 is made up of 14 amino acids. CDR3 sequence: CASSRDRTMVEQYF. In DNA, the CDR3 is TGTGCCAGCTCTCGGGACAGAACTATGGTCGAGCAGTACTTC.

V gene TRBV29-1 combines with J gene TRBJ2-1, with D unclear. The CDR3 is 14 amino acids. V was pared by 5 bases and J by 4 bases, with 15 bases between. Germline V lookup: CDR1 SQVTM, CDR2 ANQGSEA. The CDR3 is CSVSQDRRYNEQFF. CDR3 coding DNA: TGCAGCGTTTCCCAGGACCGGCGGTACAATGAGCAGTTCTTC.

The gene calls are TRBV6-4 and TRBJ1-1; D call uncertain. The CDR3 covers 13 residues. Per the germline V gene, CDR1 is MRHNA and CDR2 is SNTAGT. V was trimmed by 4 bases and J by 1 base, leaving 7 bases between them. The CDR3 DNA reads TGTGCCAGCAGTGTGCGGGGGAACACTGAAGCTTTCTTT. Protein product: CASSVRGNTEAFF.

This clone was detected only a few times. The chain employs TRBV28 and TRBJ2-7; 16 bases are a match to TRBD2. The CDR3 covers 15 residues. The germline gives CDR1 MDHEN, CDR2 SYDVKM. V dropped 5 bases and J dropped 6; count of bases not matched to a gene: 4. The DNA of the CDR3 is TGTGCCAGCAGTATAGGGACTAGCGGGAGGGGCGAGCAGTACTTC. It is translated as CASSIGTSGRGEQYF.

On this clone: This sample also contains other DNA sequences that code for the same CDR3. The CDR3 DNA sequence: TGCGCCAGCAGACTAGCGGGAGTCCCAGATACGCAGTATTTT. Translating it yields CASRLAGVPDTQYF. The rearrangement uses TRBV5-1 and TRBJ2-3; 11 bases align to TRBD2. The CDR3 contains 14 residues. CDR1 and CDR2 (germline): SGHRS, YFSETQ. The V and J ends lost 5 bases and 4 bases, in that order; junction bases with no gene match: 3.

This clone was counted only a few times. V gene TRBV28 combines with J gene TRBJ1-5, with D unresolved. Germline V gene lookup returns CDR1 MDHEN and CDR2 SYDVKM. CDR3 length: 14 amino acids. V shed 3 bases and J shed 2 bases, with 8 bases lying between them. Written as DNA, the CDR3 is TGTGCCAGCAGTTTTAGGCGGGGCAATCAGCCCCAGCATTTT. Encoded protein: CASSFRRGNQPQHF.

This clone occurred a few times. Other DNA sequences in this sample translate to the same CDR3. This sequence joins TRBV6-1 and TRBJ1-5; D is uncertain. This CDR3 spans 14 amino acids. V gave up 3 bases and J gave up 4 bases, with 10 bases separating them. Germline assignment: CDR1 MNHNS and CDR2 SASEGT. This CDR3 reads CASSDREINQPQHF. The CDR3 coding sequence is TGTGCCAGCAGTGACCGGGAGATAAATCAGCCCCAGCATTTT.

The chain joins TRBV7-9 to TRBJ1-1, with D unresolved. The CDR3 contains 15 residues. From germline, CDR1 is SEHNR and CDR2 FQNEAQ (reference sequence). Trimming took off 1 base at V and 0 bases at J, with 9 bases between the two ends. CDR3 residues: CASSLVVALNTEAFF. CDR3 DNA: TGTGCCAGCAGCTTAGTAGTGGCCCTGAACACTGAAGCTTTCTTT.

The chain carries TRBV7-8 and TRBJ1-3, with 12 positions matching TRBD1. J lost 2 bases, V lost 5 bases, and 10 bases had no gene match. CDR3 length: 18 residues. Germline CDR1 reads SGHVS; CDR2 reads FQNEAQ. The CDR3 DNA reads TGTGCCAGCAGCCCCGGGACAGGGGGCGCGCGCCCTGGAAACACCATATATTTT. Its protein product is CASSPGTGGARPGNTIYF.

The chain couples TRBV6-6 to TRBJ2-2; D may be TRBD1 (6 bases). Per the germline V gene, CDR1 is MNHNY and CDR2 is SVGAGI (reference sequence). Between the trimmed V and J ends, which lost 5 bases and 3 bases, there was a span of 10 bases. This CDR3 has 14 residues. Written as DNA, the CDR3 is TGTGCCAGCAGTCCCAACAGGGACACCGGGGAGCTGTTTTTT. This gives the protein CASSPNRDTGELFF.

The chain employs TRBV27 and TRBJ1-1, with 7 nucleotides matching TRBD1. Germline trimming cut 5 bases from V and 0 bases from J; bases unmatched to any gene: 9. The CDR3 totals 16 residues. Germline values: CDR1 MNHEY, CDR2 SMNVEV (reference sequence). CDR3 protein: CASSHRQGVMNTEAFF. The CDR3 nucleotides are TGTGCCAGCAGTCATCGACAGGGAGTAATGAACACTGAAGCTTTCTTT.

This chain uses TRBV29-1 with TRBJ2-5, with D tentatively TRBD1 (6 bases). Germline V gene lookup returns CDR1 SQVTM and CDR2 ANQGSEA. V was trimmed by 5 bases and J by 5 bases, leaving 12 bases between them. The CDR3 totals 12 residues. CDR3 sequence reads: CSVRQGKETQYF. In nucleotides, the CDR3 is TGCAGCGTTCGGCAGGGGAAGGAGACCCAGTACTTC. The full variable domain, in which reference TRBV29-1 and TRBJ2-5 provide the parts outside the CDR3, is SAVISQKPSRDICQRGTSLTIQCQVDSQVTMMFWYRQQPGQSLTLIATANQGSEATYESGFVIDKFPISRPNLTFSTLTVSNMSPEDSSIYLCSVRQGKETQYFGPGTRLLVL.

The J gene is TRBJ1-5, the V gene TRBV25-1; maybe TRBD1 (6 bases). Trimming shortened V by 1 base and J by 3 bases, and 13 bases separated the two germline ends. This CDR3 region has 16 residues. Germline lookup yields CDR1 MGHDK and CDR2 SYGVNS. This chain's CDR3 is CASSESRGAVNQPQHF. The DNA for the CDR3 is TGTGCCAGCAGTGAATCTCGGGGGGCCGTCAATCAGCCCCAGCATTTT.